This T cell receptor (beta chain) was sequenced during a study of cytomegalovirus exposure and HLA in healthy donors. Comments on this clone: Its antigen is unidentified.

Study-wide results and limits: TCR sequences were mostly rare, though some public TCRs occurred in many donors. Reported results showed that the classifier diagnosed cytomegalovirus status with high specificity and sensitivity. A few of the chains that were CMV-associated were confirmed in vitro to be specific for CMV antigens. According to a subsequent analysis, TCR clusters identified in the first cohort showed a tendency to co-occur across the roughly 110 validation repertoires.

The CDR3 totals 14 residues. Per the germline V gene, CDR1 is MNHEY and CDR2 is SMNVEV (reference sequence). J was trimmed by 4 bases and V by 8 bases; bases with no gene match: 6. The data were produced by immunoSEQ multiplex PCR, yet TCRdb's version contains in-frame clones alone and is incomplete. The sample lists about 170,000 clones, 86% seen once, with about 2.5% in the top ten. The chain uses TRBV27 and TRBJ2-2, with TRBD2 identical over 8 bases. This TCR was sampled from a man younger than 30 in good health and CMV-seropositive. Source material: PBMCs. CDR3 sequence reads: CASRGGPSTGELFF. The DNA for the CDR3 is TGTGCCAGCCGGGGGGGCCCTAGCACCGGGGAGCTGTTTTTT.